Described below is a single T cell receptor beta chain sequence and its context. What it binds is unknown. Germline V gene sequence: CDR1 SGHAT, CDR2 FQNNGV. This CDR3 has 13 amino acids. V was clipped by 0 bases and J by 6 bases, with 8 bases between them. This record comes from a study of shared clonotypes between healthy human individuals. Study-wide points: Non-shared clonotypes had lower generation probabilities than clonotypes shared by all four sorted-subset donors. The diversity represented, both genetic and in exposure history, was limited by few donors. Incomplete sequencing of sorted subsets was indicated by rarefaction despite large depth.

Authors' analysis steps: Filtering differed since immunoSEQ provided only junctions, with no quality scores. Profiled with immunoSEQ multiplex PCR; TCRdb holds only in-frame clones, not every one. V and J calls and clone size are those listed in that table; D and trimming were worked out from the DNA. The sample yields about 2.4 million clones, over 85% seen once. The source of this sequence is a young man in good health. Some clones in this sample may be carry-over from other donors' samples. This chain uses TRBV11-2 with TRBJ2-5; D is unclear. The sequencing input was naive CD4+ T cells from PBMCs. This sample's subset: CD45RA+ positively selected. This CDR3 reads CASSLEQLQTQYF. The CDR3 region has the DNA TGTGCCAGCAGCTTAGAACAGCTACAGACCCAGTACTTC. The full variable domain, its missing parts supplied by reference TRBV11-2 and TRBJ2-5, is EAGVAQSPRYKIIEKRQSVAFWCNPISGHATLYWYQQILGQGPKLLIQFQNNGVVDDSQLPKDRFSAERLKGVDSTLKIQPAKLEDSAVYLCASSLEQLQTQYFGPGTRLLVL.